This is a list of T cell receptor beta chains from one sample in a study of cytomegalovirus exposure and HLA in healthy donors. Data came from immunoSEQ multiplex PCR; TCRdb stores just in-frame clones and leaves some out. This table has 150,000 to 180,000 clones, approximately 82% appearing once. The sample was PBMCs. The receptors were sampled from a woman aged 45 to 65 in good health and CMV-seropositive. CDR3s leave out the opening cysteine and the closing phenylalanine or tryptophan. Not all rows give a size; the values are once, few, many and, for expanded clones, a class.

. TRBV7-2 ASSTLRGGGSYEQF
once TRBV6-1 ASSESPLNQPQH
. TRBV25-1 ASSSGTGGRHTEAF
once TRBV27 ASSTENQPQH
. TRBV28 ASSLRQGNSPLH
. TRBV11-2 ASSSPDRGNMNTEAF
. TRBV29-1 SVSKTGALAGELF
. TRBV27 ASSKGLPGGYGYT
. TRBV11-2 ASSLGTEVYEQY
. TRBV7-9 ASSPQSAGGSGANVLT